The 13 T cell receptor beta chains below all came from one sample that was sequenced in a study of beta chain features in type 1 diabetes. Investigators reverse transcribed all isolated RNA, so they sequenced expressed TCRB transcripts. The assay was immunoSEQ multiplex PCR, and TCRdb's table has in-frame clones only and misses some. The data contain about 930,000 clones, roughly a sixth of them singletons. The specimen sequenced was naive CD4+ T cells from blood. The receptors shown here come from a woman under 30 in good health.

The chain employs TRBV11-2 and TRBJ2-5; 10 bases line up with TRBD2. The CDR3 totals 16 residues. Germline loops: CDR1 SGHAT, CDR2 FQNNGV. J gave up 5 bases and V 4 bases, and 10 bases lay outside the gene matches. CDR3 region: CASSYRSGRASETQYF. As DNA, the CDR3 is TGTGCCAGCAGCTACCGAAGCGGGAGGGCCAGTGAGACCCAGTACTTC.

The gene calls are TRBV5-4 and TRBJ2-7; a weak D match, TRBD2 (6 bases). This CDR3 has 15 amino acids. V was cut by 4 bases and J by 0 bases, with 14 bases left in between. Per germline, CDR1 SGHNT and CDR2 YYREEE (reference sequence). This CDR3 is CASSLPGDFSYEQYF. CDR3 coding DNA: TGTGCCAGCAGCCTTCCCGGGGACTTCTCCTACGAGCAGTACTTC.

This clone was seen just once. V and J are TRBV9 and TRBJ1-2; 7 positions match TRBD1. CDR3 size: 17 residues. Germline CDR1 is SGDLS and CDR2 is YYNGEE. The ends lost 3 bases at V and 3 bases at J; junction bases unmatched: 14. The CDR3 sequence is CASSGWTGAHLDYGYTF. In nucleotides, the CDR3 is TGTGCCAGCAGCGGGTGGACAGGAGCTCATTTGGACTATGGCTACACCTTC. The entire variable domain, with the rest obtained from reference TRBV9 and TRBJ1-2, is as follows: DSGVTQTPKHLITATGQRVTLRCSPRSGDLSVYWYQQSLDQGLQFLIQYYNGEERAKGNILERFSAQQFPDLHSELNLSSLELGDSALYFCASSGWTGAHLDYGYTFGSGTRLTVV.

The V call is TRBV7-9, the J call TRBJ2-1; D is uncertain. Germline CDR1 and CDR2: SEHNR and FQNEAQ (reference sequence). With 2 bases removed from V and 8 bases from J, the gap between germline ends came to 10 bases. The CDR3 contains 13 residues. CDR3 region: CASSLSRRDEQFF. The CDR3 DNA reads TGTGCCAGCAGCTTAAGTAGGAGAGATGAGCAGTTCTTC. The full variable domain, in which reference TRBV7-9 and TRBJ2-1 provide the parts outside the CDR3, is DTGVSQNPRHKITKRGQNVTFRCDPISEHNRLYWYRQTLGQGPEFLTYFQNEAQLEKSRLLSDRFSAERPKGSFSTLEIQRTEQGDSAMYLCASSLSRRDEQFFGPGTRLTVL.

This clone has a handful of counts. This chain uses TRBV15 with TRBJ1-2; the match to TRBD1 covers 8 bases. The CDR3 sequence is 14 residues long. Germline trimming cut 7 bases from V and 6 bases from J; bases unmatched to any gene: 10. Germline V gene data show CDR1 as LNHNV and CDR2 as YYDKDF (reference sequence). The CDR3 here is CATNWGQALDGYTF. DNA of the CDR3: TGTGCCACCAACTGGGGACAGGCCCTGGATGGCTACACCTTC. Using reference TRBV15 and TRBJ1-2 for the parts outside the CDR3, the full variable domain is DAMVIQNPRYQVTQFGKPVTLSCSQTLNHNVMYWYQQKSSQAPKLLFHYYDKDFNNEADTPDNFQSRRPNTSFCFLDIRSPGLGDTAMYLCATNWGQALDGYTFGSGTRLTVV.

This chain connects TRBV5-1 to TRBJ2-5; the D gene is possibly TRBD2 (5 bases). The CDR3 has 12 residues. The ends were cut back, 4 bases at V and 9 bases at J, with 13 bases in the middle. The germline V gene encodes CDR1 SGHRS and CDR2 YFSETQ. CDR3 loop: CASSPGLEAQYF. The CDR3 nucleotides read TGCGCCAGCAGCCCTGGTTTGGAGGCCCAGTACTTC.

V usage is TRBV7-2 and J usage is TRBJ1-5; D is possibly TRBD1 (6 bases). Germline CDR1 is SGHTA and CDR2 is FQGNSA. The CDR3 totals 15 residues. V was pared by 1 base and J by 4 bases, with 11 bases between. This chain's CDR3 is CASSLVGGWNQPQHF. In DNA form, the CDR3 reads TGTGCCAGCAGCTTAGTAGGGGGTTGGAATCAGCCCCAGCATTTT.

The chain joins TRBV6-1 to TRBJ2-7, with D perhaps TRBD1 (7 bases). The V gene's germline CDR1 is MNHNS and CDR2 SASEGT. This CDR3 has 15 amino acids. Trimming cost V 5 bases and J 5 bases, with 19 bases left between them. DNA of the CDR3: TGTGCCAGCAGTCGTTTCGCTACAGGGGAGGACGAGCAGTACTTC. Translating it yields CASSRFATGEDEQYF.

The chain joins TRBV5-4 to TRBJ2-6; TRBD1 is a possible D gene (6 bases). The germline V and J ends were trimmed by 4 bases and 0 bases, with 20 bases remaining between them. CDR3 length equals 19 residues. Looked up from germline, CDR1 is SGHNT and CDR2 is YYREEE (reference sequence). The CDR3 loop is CASSQGKQGGSSGANVLTF. CDR3 nucleotide sequence: TGTGCCAGCAGCCAGGGAAAACAGGGTGGGAGCTCTGGGGCCAACGTCCTGACTTTC.

The chain couples TRBV7-2 to TRBJ2-2; D unresolved. Germline V gene data show CDR1 as SGHTA and CDR2 as FQGNSA. The CDR3 is 13 residues long. The V gene lost 2 bases and the J gene lost 6 bases, with 7 bases spanning the gap. CDR3 nucleotides: TGTGCCAGCAGCTTAAATACCGCCGGGGAGCTGTTTTTT. As protein: CASSLNTAGELFF. The full variable domain, completed using reference TRBV7-2 and TRBJ2-2, is GAGVSQSPSNKVTEKGKDVELRCDPISGHTALYWYRQSLGQGLEFLIYFQGNSAPDKSGLPSDRFSAERTGGSVSTLTIQRTQQEDSAVYLCASSLNTAGELFFGEGSRLTVL.

This clone was recorded a few times. This rearrangement joins TRBV7-9 to TRBJ1-5; D is possibly TRBD1 (5 bases). The germline V gene encodes CDR1 SEHNR and CDR2 FQNEAQ (reference sequence). V was clipped by 5 bases and J by 6 bases, with 11 bases between them. CDR3 size: 13 residues. CDR3 loop: CASSIREGQPQHF. CDR3 DNA sequence: TGTGCCAGCAGCATCAGGGAAGGTCAGCCCCAGCATTTT.

This clone was detected a few times. Other nucleotide sequences in the sample specify the same CDR3. The V call is TRBV7-2, the J call TRBJ2-5; D gene unclear. CDR1 is SGHTA, CDR2 FQGNSA, per germline. This CDR3 is built from 12 residues. V gave up 1 base and J gave up 5 bases, with 5 bases separating them. As DNA, the CDR3 is TGTGCCAGCAGCTTAGGCTCTGAGACCCAGTACTTC. Residues: CASSLGSETQYF.

With regard to this clone: No DNA is shown, since the ends of the CDR3 on it are uncertain; the CDR3 is the one TCRdb lists. V is TRBV23-1 and J is TRBJ1-4. TRBV23-1 is noted as an ORF with a role that remains uncertain. The length of the CDR3 is 9 amino acids, counting both ends. The chain's CDR3 is CASEKNCFF.